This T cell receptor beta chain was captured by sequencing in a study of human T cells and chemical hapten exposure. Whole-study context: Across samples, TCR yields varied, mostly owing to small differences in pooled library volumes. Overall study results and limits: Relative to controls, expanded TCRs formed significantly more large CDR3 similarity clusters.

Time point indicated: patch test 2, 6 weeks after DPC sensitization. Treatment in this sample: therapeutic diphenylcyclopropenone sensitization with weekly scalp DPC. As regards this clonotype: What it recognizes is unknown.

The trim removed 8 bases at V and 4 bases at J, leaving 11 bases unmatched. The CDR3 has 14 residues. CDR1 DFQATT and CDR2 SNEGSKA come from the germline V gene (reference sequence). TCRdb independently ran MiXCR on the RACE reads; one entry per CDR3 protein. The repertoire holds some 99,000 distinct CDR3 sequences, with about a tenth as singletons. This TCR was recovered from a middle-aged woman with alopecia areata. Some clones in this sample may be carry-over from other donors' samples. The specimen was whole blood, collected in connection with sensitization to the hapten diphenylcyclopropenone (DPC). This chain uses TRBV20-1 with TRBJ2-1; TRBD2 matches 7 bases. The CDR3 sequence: CSHPGTNRYNEQFF. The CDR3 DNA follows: TGCAGTCATCCCGGGACTAACCGTTACAATGAGCAGTTCTTC.